These 4 T cell receptor beta chains share one sample of origin, sequenced in a study of blood T cell repertoires in COVID-19. Generated by immunoSEQ multiplex PCR, the TCRdb table keeps only in-frame clones and is missing some. The sample includes a few hundred thousand clones, approximately 87% of them seen just once. Sequencing was done on a sample of peripheral blood. The source is a man in his 60s with acute or convalescent COVID-19.

To note about this clone: Other nucleotide sequences in the sample specify the same CDR3. J is TRBJ1-5 and V is TRBV19, with D uncertain. V lost 1 base and J lost 5, with 6 bases in between. The CDR3 runs to 13 residues. The germline V gene encodes CDR1 LNHDA and CDR2 SQIVND (reference sequence). CDR3 residues: CASSIVSYQPQHF. Written as DNA, the CDR3 is TGTGCCAGTAGTATAGTCTCGTATCAGCCCCAGCATTTT.

V is TRBV7-2 and J is TRBJ2-7, with 9 positions matching TRBD1. Germline loops: CDR1 SGHTA, CDR2 FQGNSA. J was trimmed by 3 bases and V by 5 bases; bases with no gene match: 11. The CDR3 has 16 residues. For the CDR3, the DNA is TGTGCCAGCAGCACCGCGGCGGGACAGGGATTCTACGAGCAGTACTTC. Protein sequence: CASSTAAGQGFYEQYF.

The V gene is TRBV9, the J gene TRBJ2-7, with 8 bases aligning to TRBD1. The CDR3 loop spans 14 amino acids. Germline trimming cut 7 bases from V and 4 bases from J; bases unmatched to any gene: 10. Germline V lookup: CDR1 SGDLS, CDR2 YYNGEE. This chain's CDR3 is CASSQGVSGYEQYF. DNA for the CDR3: TGTGCCAGCTCACAGGGGGTTTCCGGGTACGAGCAGTACTTC. Full variable domain (outside the CDR3, taken from reference TRBV9 and TRBJ2-7): DSGVTQTPKHLITATGQRVTLRCSPRSGDLSVYWYQQSLDQGLQFLIQYYNGEERAKGNILERFSAQQFPDLHSELNLSSLELGDSALYFCASSQGVSGYEQYFGPGTRLTVT.

V usage is TRBV4-1 and J usage is TRBJ2-5, with a weak D call TRBD1 (6 bases). Trimming took off 1 base at V and 3 bases at J, with 15 bases between the two ends. There are 16 residues in the CDR3. The V gene's germline CDR1 is MGHRA and CDR2 YSYEKL. The CDR3, as DNA: TGCGCCAGCAGCCAAGCTCCCGGGACATCGGAAGAGACCCAGTACTTC. Translating gives CASSQAPGTSEETQYF.